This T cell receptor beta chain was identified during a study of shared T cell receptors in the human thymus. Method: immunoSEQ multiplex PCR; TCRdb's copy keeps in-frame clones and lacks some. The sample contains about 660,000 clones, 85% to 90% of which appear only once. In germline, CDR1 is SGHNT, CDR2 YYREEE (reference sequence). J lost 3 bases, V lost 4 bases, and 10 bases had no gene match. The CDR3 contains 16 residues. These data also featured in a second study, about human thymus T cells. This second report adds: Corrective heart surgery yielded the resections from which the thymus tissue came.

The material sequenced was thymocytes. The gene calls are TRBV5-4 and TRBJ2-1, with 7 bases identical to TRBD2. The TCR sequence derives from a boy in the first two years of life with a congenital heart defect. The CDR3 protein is CASSTPGTKNYNEQFF. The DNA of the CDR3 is TGTGCCAGCAGCACCCCCGGGACTAAGAACTACAATGAGCAGTTCTTC.